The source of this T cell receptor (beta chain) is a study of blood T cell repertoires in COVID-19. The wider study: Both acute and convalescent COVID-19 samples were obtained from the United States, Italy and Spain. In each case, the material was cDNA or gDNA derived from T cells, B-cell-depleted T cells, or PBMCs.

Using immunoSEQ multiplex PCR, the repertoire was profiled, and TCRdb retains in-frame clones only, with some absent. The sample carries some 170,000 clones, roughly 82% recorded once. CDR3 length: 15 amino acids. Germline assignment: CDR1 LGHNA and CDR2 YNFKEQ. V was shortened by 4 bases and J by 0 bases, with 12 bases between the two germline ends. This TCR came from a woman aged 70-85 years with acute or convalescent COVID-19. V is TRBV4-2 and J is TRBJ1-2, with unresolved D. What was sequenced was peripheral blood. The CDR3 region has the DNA TGTGCCAGCAGCCCGAGTCAAAGCTCTAACTATGGCTACACCTTC. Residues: CASSPSQSSNYGYTF.